Listed below are T cell receptor beta chains from one sample, sequenced in a study of siplizumab effects on memory and regulatory T cells. Data came from immunoSEQ multiplex PCR; TCRdb stores just in-frame clones and leaves some out. The sample contains about 80,000 clones, roughly 94% of which appear only once. The sample taken for sequencing was CD8+ T cells sorted from blood. The receptors were sampled from a human donor in good health. Each CDR3 is given with its conserved first and last residue. The order of the fields is J gene, D gene, V gene, clone size, CDR3 protein, CDR3 DNA. The D gene is left open where the match is weak. Clone size is given for some rows only: seen once, a few or many times, or a class if the clone is expanded.

>TRBJ1-1|-|TRBV2|once
CASSEARGGGTEAFF
TGTGCCAGCAGTGAAGCGCGGGGGGGCGGCACTGAAGCTTTCTTT
>TRBJ1-1|-|TRBV11-2|-
CASSLGRGNTEAFF
TGTGCCAGCAGCTTAGGTAGGGGGAACACTGAAGCTTTCTTT
>TRBJ1-2|TRBD1|TRBV19|-
CASSLVHRDSPNYGYTF
TGTGCCAGTAGCCTAGTCCACCGGGACAGTCCTAACTATGGCTACACCTTC
>TRBJ1-2|-|TRBV29-1|-
CSVLPPNYGYTF
TGCAGCGTTCTTCCCCCTAACTATGGCTACACCTTC
>TRBJ2-1|TRBD2|TRBV2|-
CASSEAGTSGNEQFF
TGTGCCAGCAGTGAAGCCGGGACTAGTGGCAATGAGCAGTTCTTC
>TRBJ2-3|TRBD2|TRBV7-8|-
CASSPVGLAGTDTQYF
TGTGCCAGCAGCCCCGTGGGACTAGCAGGAACAGATACGCAGTATTTT
>TRBJ2-2|-|TRBV19|-
CASSNRVPGELFF
TGTGCCAGTAGTAACAGGGTGCCCGGGGAGCTGTTTTTT
>TRBJ2-7|TRBD2|TRBV29-1|-
CSVEVETSGYEQYF
TGCAGCGTTGAAGTTGAGACTAGCGGCTACGAGCAGTACTTC
>TRBJ2-5|TRBD2|TRBV9|-
CASSFRSGEETQYF
TGTGCCAGCAGCTTTAGGAGCGGGGAAGAGACCCAGTACTTC
>TRBJ1-1|TRBD1|TRBV29-1|-
CSLGQGDMNTEAFF
TGCAGCCTAGGACAGGGAGACATGAACACTGAAGCTTTCTTT
>TRBJ2-1|-|TRBV5-4|-
CASSLSKNILVNEQFF
TGTGCCAGCAGCCTTTCAAAGAATATACTAGTTAATGAGCAGTTCTTC
>TRBJ2-7|-|TRBV11-3|-
CASSLEPRPREQYF
TGTGCCAGCAGCTTAGAACCCCGACCGCGGGAGCAGTACTTC
>TRBJ2-7|TRBD1|TRBV4-2|-
CASSQEGQGVYEQYF
TGTGCCAGCAGCCAAGAAGGACAGGGGGTTTACGAGCAGTACTTC
>TRBJ2-1|-|TRBV7-9|once
CASSPAGLTYNEQFF
TGTGCCAGCAGCCCTGCGGGCCTCACCTACAATGAGCAGTTCTTC
>TRBJ2-1|TRBD2|TRBV2|-
CASSTPLSTSGIGWSSYNEQFF
TGTGCCAGCAGTACCCCTCTATCGACTAGCGGGATCGGCTGGAGCTCCTACAATGAGCAGTTCTTC
>TRBJ2-3|-|TRBV2|-
CASIRSRAGGPDTQYF
TGTGCCAGCATCCGATCGAGGGCGGGTGGCCCAGATACGCAGTATTTT
>TRBJ2-7|TRBD2|TRBV11-2|-
CASRTEGGRAYEQYF
TGTGCCAGCAGGACCGAGGGCGGGAGGGCCTACGAGCAGTACTTC
>TRBJ1-5|-|TRBV11-2|-
CASSLNFGGAIDQPQHF
TGTGCCAGCAGCTTAAATTTCGGAGGGGCAATCGATCAGCCCCAGCATTTT
>TRBJ1-2|TRBD1|TRBV19|-
CASRRGQGDYGYTF
TGTGCCAGTAGGAGGGGACAGGGGGACTATGGCTACACCTTC
>TRBJ2-1|TRBD2|TRBV27|-
CASSLSGTSYNEQFF
TGTGCCAGCAGTTTAAGCGGGACCTCCTACAATGAGCAGTTCTTC
>TRBJ1-2|TRBD1|TRBV4-1|once
CASSLRDRGVIGYGYTF
TGCGCCAGCAGCCTCCGGGACAGGGGGGTGATCGGCTATGGCTACACCTTC
>TRBJ2-5|TRBD1|TRBV18|-
CASSPGQGAETQYF
TGTGCCAGCTCACCCGGACAGGGGGCAGAGACCCAGTACTTC
>TRBJ2-7|-|TRBV27|-
CASSLSGASTYEQYF
TGTGCCAGCAGTTTATCGGGCGCCTCCACGTACGAGCAGTACTTC
>TRBJ2-1|-|TRBV11-2|-
CASSNVLVEQFF
TGTGCCAGCAGCAACGTCCTAGTTGAGCAGTTCTTC
>TRBJ1-2|-|TRBV27|once
CASSLTGNGVGGYTF
TGTGCCAGCAGTCTTACAGGAAATGGAGTCGGTGGCTACACCTTC
>TRBJ2-1|TRBD2|TRBV9|-
CASSVDPGLAGGHNEQFF
TGTGCCAGCAGCGTAGATCCGGGACTAGCGGGAGGACACAATGAGCAGTTCTTC
>TRBJ2-6|-|TRBV7-2|-
CASSLARRSGANVLTF
TGTGCCAGCAGCTTAGCCCGGCGCTCTGGGGCCAACGTCCTGACTTTC